This T cell receptor beta chain was sequenced for a study of OX40 agonist ivuxolimab in advanced cancers. With respect to the entire study: Ivuxolimab was a fully human IgG2 agonistic monoclonal antibody targeting the costimulatory receptor OX40 (CD134). Intravenous ivuxolimab was administered to patients every 2 weeks at six dose levels: 0.01, 0.1, 0.3, 1.5, 3 and 10 mg/kg. Of the approximately 50 dose-escalation patients, hepatocellular carcinoma was present in about 20, melanoma in around 15, renal cell carcinoma in 9 and head and neck cancer in 9. The dose-escalation cohort was roughly 80% male with a mean age of about 58 years, ranging from roughly 20 to 80. Patients were allowed to have had prior anti-PD-1, anti-PD-L1 or anti-CTLA-4 therapy, and 30% to 40% of the dose-escalation patients had previously received checkpoint inhibitors. Three dose-escalation patients achieved partial responses, one with hepatocellular carcinoma and two with cutaneous melanoma. The purpose of peripheral TCRbeta sequencing was to test whether ivuxolimab changed TCR sequence diversity and led to clonal T-cell expansion. The paper covers the monotherapy dose-escalation part of the phase I ivuxolimab trial, which included N ≈ 54 patients.

About this clone itself: The antigen it binds to is not known. No much larger clonotype is one base removed from it; base qualities were not supplied.

Study-wide findings and limitations: Low levels of normalized T-cell clonal expansion were also seen in some patients who did not respond. After ivuxolimab, expanded clones were on average more numerous among CD8+ T cells than among CD4+ T cells. Clonal expansion of both CD4+ and CD8+ blood T cells was observed from baseline to week 6 at doses 0.1 to 3.0 mg/kg. In partial responders in the 0.1-3.0 mg/kg groups, normalized peripheral clonal expansion was found to be among the lowest, especially among CD8+ T cells. The antigen specificity of the clonally expanded peripheral T cells was not determined.

To sequence the TCRbeta CDR3 region, genomic DNA was isolated from the sorted cells. The immunoSEQ Assay was used for sequencing of TCRbeta CDR3 regions. TCRdb mirrors the immuneACCESS table, restricted to in-frame sequences. Some clones are absent from its copies; in checked studies, under half trace to an unresolved V gene, and the reason for the others is unknown. Across this sample there are around 80,000 clones, with around 83% seen only once. 0.8% to 1% of the sample rests with the top ten. Patients with autoimmune disease history or receiving systemic immunosuppression were excluded from the trial. In every dose cohort, peripheral blood was drawn for TCR sequencing at baseline, cycle 4 day 1, and cycle 7 day 1. Samples came from an open-label, multicenter, first-in-human phase I dose-escalation trial of ivuxolimab. Adults with locally advanced or metastatic melanoma, renal cell carcinoma, hepatocellular carcinoma or head and neck squamous cell carcinoma were enrolled in the trial. Before TCR sequencing, CD4+ and CD8+ T cells were separately sorted from peripheral blood.

Here the sequenced sample was CD4+ or CD8+ T cells sorted from blood, taken in a trial of the OX40 agonist ivuxolimab. This receptor was obtained from an adult with an advanced solid tumor such as melanoma, head and neck, liver or kidney cancer.

CDR3 loop: CATSRGTSGLGGVSQYF. The nucleotide sequence reads TGTGCCACCAGCAGAGGCACTAGCGGATTGGGTGGGGTTTCCCAGTACTTC. The rearrangement combines TRBV15 with TRBJ2-5; a stretch of 8 junction bases matches TRBD2. The cysteine opens and the phenylalanine closes a CDR3 of 17 amino acids. Left in the record is the CDR3 DNA by itself, 51 bases read in frame from the first base. Looking up the germline V gene (reference sequence) yields CDR1 LNHNV and CDR2 YYDKDF. Trimmed from V: 1 base; trimmed from J: 9 bases; junction bases lacking a gene match: 16.